A selection of T cell receptor beta chains follows, all from one sample in a study of blood T cells in healthy people across ages. TCRdb passed the 5' RACE reads through MiXCR, listing each CDR3 protein once. Seen here are about 1.1 million distinct CDR3 sequences, approximately 38% observed once, and the top ten hold about 12%. Specimen: blood. These receptor sequences come from a man in his late teens or twenties in good health. Both conserved end residues are part of each CDR3.

j_gene | v_gene | CDR3aa
- | TRBV4-3 | CASSQDSVAWNYEQYF
TRBJ2-5 | TRBV5-1 | CARGTPQETQYF
TRBJ1-5 | TRBV7-8 | CASSLGLLGAQPQHF
TRBJ2-7 | TRBV2 | CASIGFFRDARTFEQYF
TRBJ2-1 | TRBV20-1 | CSAGSGGPNEQFF
TRBJ1-4 | TRBV7-9 | CASSSGTEGEKLFF
TRBJ1-1 | TRBV7-8 | CASSSSTTGMTEAFF
TRBJ1-3 | TRBV5-1 | CASSLGGGLSSGNTIYF
TRBJ2-6 | TRBV4-3 | CASSQGRSSGANVLTF
TRBJ2-3 | TRBV29-1 | CSVAGWVDTDTQYF
TRBJ1-4 | TRBV27 | CASSLYGGTNEKLFF
TRBJ1-1 | TRBV7-2 | CASSLSGGLGEAFF
TRBJ1-4 | TRBV28 | CATGVGEKLFF
TRBJ2-5 | TRBV9 | CASSRGVAGGLFQETQYF
TRBJ1-1 | TRBV6-1 | CASSEFQREAFF
TRBJ2-7 | TRBV27 | CARQKLAGGNEQYF
TRBJ1-4 | TRBV20-1 | CSVPATTNEKLFF
TRBJ2-3 | TRBV12-3/TRBV12-4 | CASSHPGALTDTQYF
TRBJ2-2 | TRBV5-5 | CASSLIPGLPNTGELVF
TRBJ2-2 | TRBV20-1 | CSARQGALTGELFF
TRBJ1-5 | TRBV5-6 | CASSHGKGGLHF
TRBJ1-2 | TRBV7-9 | CTSSLEVSYGYTF
TRBJ1-2 | TRBV6-1 | CASSEGRFYGYTF
TRBJ1-1 | TRBV4-3 | CASSQWSGGRGTEAFF
TRBJ1-5 | TRBV3-1 | CASSQEGDRLPPGNQPQHF
TRBJ2-5 | TRBV6-5 | CASSWAIQETQYF
TRBJ1-5 | TRBV6-2/TRBV6-3 | CASHPEYGRTWGNQPQHF
TRBJ2-3 | TRBV11-2 | CASRPSSGGADTQYF
TRBJ1-5 | TRBV20-1 | CSANPGASGNQPQHF
TRBJ2-7 | TRBV7-2 | CASSLTSGGYLAYEQYF
TRBJ2-1 | TRBV4-3 | CASSQGASGGWDEQFF
TRBJ1-1 | TRBV6-6 | CASASTEAFF
TRBJ2-3 | TRBV6-2/TRBV6-3 | CAGRQSHSRDTQYF
TRBJ1-6 | TRBV6-2/TRBV6-3 | CASRTLSGADNSPLHF
TRBJ2-3 | TRBV14 | CASSLDLRLGTQYF
TRBJ2-7 | TRBV5-5 | CASSSRPTALDEQYF
TRBJ2-3 | TRBV20-1 | CSGSGPSTDTQYF
TRBJ2-3 | TRBV28 | CASSITRGLASDTQYF
TRBJ1-2 | TRBV20-1 | CSATDRGHDGYTF
TRBJ1-2 | TRBV5-1 | CASSLGIRDSRSYGYTF
TRBJ2-7 | TRBV7-2 | CASSLGPGVIYNEQYF
TRBJ2-7 | TRBV12-3/TRBV12-4 | CASSSTSGGRYF
TRBJ2-3 | TRBV5-1 | CASSLRLVSDTQYF
TRBJ1-4 | TRBV29-1 | CSAIQGAEGEELFF
TRBJ1-4 | TRBV5-8 | CASNAAATPGQTNEKLFF
TRBJ1-2 | TRBV6-6 | CASSYVGQGDNYGYTF
TRBJ2-1 | TRBV29-1 | CSAERGRNEQFF
TRBJ2-7 | TRBV7-9 | CASSPPGLNEQYF
TRBJ2-5 | TRBV27 | CASSLSIRNEQYF
TRBJ2-7 | TRBV12-5 | CASGPTDYEQYF
TRBJ2-3 | TRBV5-1 | CATRGAGQYF
TRBJ1-5 | TRBV12-3/TRBV12-4 | CASSGQGAQPQHF
TRBJ2-1 | TRBV4-2 | CASSQDWRGLDNEQFF
TRBJ1-4 | TRBV12-3/TRBV12-4 | CASSAGTGGRREKLFF